A single sample gave rise to the 9 T cell receptor beta chains below, sequenced in a study of T cells in Graves' hyperthyroidism and ophthalmopathy. From RNA transcripts, TCR beta CDR3 regions were amplified. HTBI primers drove first-round RT-PCR of the TCR CDR3. One entry per CDR3 protein, called by TCRdb with MiXCR from the multiplex PCR reads. The sample has under 65,000 distinct CDR3 sequences, roughly 50% seen once. The specimen sequenced was blood. Receptors originate from a woman aged 55-75 years with Graves' ophthalmopathy.

The chain joins TRBV20-1 to TRBJ2-1, with a possible D match to TRBD2 (5 bases). Germline V lookup: CDR1 DFQATT, CDR2 SNEGSKA (reference sequence). The V end lost 7 bases, the J end lost 10 bases, and 17 bases lay between the germline ends. The CDR3 runs to 12 residues. CDR3: CSVKRKDHEQFF. CDR3 DNA: TGCAGTGTCAAGCGGAAGGACCACGAGCAGTTCTTC.

This clonotype has at least ten counts. The chain joins TRBV2 to TRBJ1-1; 8 bases agree with TRBD1. The CDR3 has 14 amino acids. Trimming took 7 bases from V and 7 from J; bases not matched to a gene: 11. Germline assignment: CDR1 SNHLY and CDR2 FYNNEI. DNA for the CDR3: TGTGCCAGCAACATAGGACAGGGATACGGTGAAGCTTTCTTT. Encoded protein: CASNIGQGYGEAFF.

The chain has TRBV19 and TRBJ2-6; maybe TRBD1 (5 bases). The germline V gene has CDR1 LNHDA and CDR2 SQIVND (reference sequence). This CDR3 has 15 residues. V lost 0 bases and J 4 bases, leaving 7 bases between the germline ends. As DNA, the CDR3 is TGTGCCAGTAGTATAGACTGGACAGGGGCCAACGTCCTGACTTTC. It specifies CASSIDWTGANVLTF.

With regard to this clonotype: A read error is possible here, since a much larger clone lies one base away. The CDR3 does not end in the conserved phenylalanine or tryptophan, so this is likely a read error. This rearrangement joins TRBV6-1 to TRBJ2-4; TRBD2 aligns across 7 bases. The germline V gene has CDR1 MNHNS and CDR2 SASEGT. The J segment lost 0 bases and the V segment lost 6 bases, leaving 11 bases of the junction unmatched. This CDR3 contains 17 residues. The CDR3 coding sequence is TGTGCCAGCAGGAAGAGGGAGGGAGTGGTAGCCAAAAACATTCAGTACCTC. Amino acids: CASRKREGVVAKNIQYL.

Ten or more counts support this clonotype. J is TRBJ2-2 and V is TRBV20-1; 14 nucleotides align to TRBD2. This CDR3 comprises 18 residues. Per germline, CDR1 DFQATT and CDR2 SNEGSKA (reference sequence). V shed 0 bases and J 4 bases; nucleotides not matched to a gene: 7. The CDR3 sequence: CSARDLRLAGGSTGELFF. In DNA, the CDR3 is TGCAGTGCTAGAGATCTAAGACTAGCGGGAGGGAGCACCGGGGAGCTGTTTTTT.

On this clonotype itself: The junction does not match germline at one end; this may be a read error. The chain recombines TRBV9 with TRBJ1-5; unclear D gene. The CDR3 runs to 14 residues. In germline, CDR1 is SGDLS, CDR2 YYNGEE. The DNA for the CDR3 is TGCGCCAGCGGCCAAGACCAGTTGGGTCAGCCCCAGCATTTT. Its protein product is CASGQDQLGQPQHF. Full variable domain (remainder filled in from reference TRBV9 and TRBJ1-5): DSGVTQTPKHLITATGQRVTLRCSPRSGDLSVYWYQQSLDQGLQFLIQYYNGEERAKGNILERFSAQQFPDLHSELNLSSLELGDSALYFCASGQDQLGQPQHFGDGTRLSIL.

This clonotype came up once. The missing conserved phenylalanine or tryptophan at the end of this CDR3 makes a read error likely. V usage is TRBV5-8 and J usage is TRBJ2-7, with D perhaps TRBD2 (6 bases). The CDR3 runs to 14 residues. Germline CDR1 reads SGHTS; CDR2 reads YDEGEE. Trimming stripped 0 bases from V and 5 bases from J, with 12 bases between. The CDR3, as DNA: TGTGCCAGCAGCTTGGAGCGGGCTCGGGACGAGCAGTACCTC. Translating gives CASSLERARDEQYL.

This CDR3 reads CASRNNFGTGCHEQYF. In nucleotides, the CDR3 is TGTGCCAGCAGAAATAATTTTGGGACAGGGTGCCACGAGCAGTACTTC. The chain links TRBV7-2 to TRBJ2-7; the match to TRBD1 covers 9 bases. V gave up 6 bases and J gave up 5 bases; unmatched junction bases: 14. The CDR3 runs to 16 residues. From germline, CDR1 is SGHTA and CDR2 FQGNSA.

This clonotype was seen once. A read error may explain this, as a much larger clone is one base away. The V and J genes are TRBV28 and TRBJ2-5, with a tentative D call TRBD2 (6 bases). Trimming took off 3 bases at V and 4 bases at J, with 15 bases between the two ends. The CDR3 has 15 residues. Germline assignment: CDR1 MDHEN and CDR2 SYDVKM. CDR3 protein: CASSFWGRAGETQYF. The CDR3 DNA reads as TGTGCCAGCAGTTTTTGGGGACGAGCGGGAGAGACCCAGTACTTC.